The clone carrying this T cell receptor beta chain was seen only once. Antigen specificity is unknown. The source of the sample is a study of cytomegalovirus exposure and HLA in healthy donors. Overall study findings and caveats: A list of about 180 TCR beta chains associated with cytomegalovirus was given. Many donors shared some public TCRs, even though most TCR sequences were rare. A subsequent analysis found that TCR clusters from the first cohort also tended to co-occur in the approximately 110 validation repertoires, with 90% to 95% of cluster scores above 0.

Germline lookup yields CDR1 SGHDT and CDR2 YYEEEE. The CDR3 extends over 15 amino acids. The ends lost 0 bases at V and 7 bases at J; junction bases unmatched: 4. Donors were drawn from the approximately 110-subject validation cohort, separate from the roughly 670-subject first cohort. The data were produced by immunoSEQ multiplex PCR, yet TCRdb's version contains in-frame clones alone and is incomplete. The data show around 150,000 clones, roughly 90% seen once. The sequence was collected from a woman aged 25 to 39 in good health and CMV-seronegative. The chain recombines TRBV5-6 with TRBJ1-4; 9 bases match TRBD1. The material sequenced was PBMCs. The CDR3 DNA is TGTGCCAGCAGCTTGGCGCGGGACAGGGTTGAAAAACTGTTTTTT. Protein: CASSLARDRVEKLFF. The variable domain in full, with the rest retrieved from reference TRBV5-6 and TRBJ1-4, is DAGVTQSPTHLIKTRGQQVTLRCSPKSGHDTVSWYQQALGQGPQFIFQYYEEEERQRGNFPDRFSGHQFPNYSSELNVNALLLGDSALYLCASSLARDRVEKLFFGSGTQLSVL.